One and the same sample provided the 11 T cell receptor beta chains below, sequenced in a study of blood T cell repertoires in COVID-19. TCRdb's copy holds only in-frame clones and misses some; the assay was immunoSEQ multiplex PCR. The repertoire holds around 56,000 clones, with more than 75% as singletons. Sequencing was performed on peripheral blood. All receptors come from a man aged 60-69 years with acute or convalescent COVID-19.

This rearrangement joins TRBV23-1 to TRBJ2-3; TRBD2 is a possible D gene (5 bases). Being an ORF, TRBV23-1 has a function that is uncertain. The CDR3 is made up of 15 amino acids. Trimming pared 4 bases from V and 6 bases from J, leaving 17 bases between. CDR3 amino acids: CASSLCNEPGDTQYF. In DNA form, the CDR3 reads TGCGCCAGCAGTCTTTGTAACGAGCCGGGGGATACGCAGTATTTT.

This chain joins TRBV11-1 and TRBJ1-1; no clear D. Deletions cut 3 bases from V and 2 bases from J, with 10 bases between. Germline loops: CDR1 SGHAT, CDR2 FQDESV (reference sequence). This CDR3 region has 14 residues. CDR3 protein: CASSLRTGNTEAFF. DNA for the CDR3: TGTGCCAGCAGCTTGCGGACGGGAAACACTGAAGCTTTCTTT.

V usage is TRBV9 and J usage is TRBJ2-1; TRBD2 aligns across 8 bases. In germline, CDR1 is SGDLS, CDR2 YYNGEE. The CDR3 covers 14 residues. The V gene end was trimmed by 3 bases and the J gene end by 8 bases; junction bases not matched to a gene: 7. CDR3 sequence: CASSAGTRSDEQFF. The CDR3 DNA sequence: TGTGCCAGCAGCGCCGGGACTAGAAGCGATGAGCAGTTCTTC.

V and J are TRBV5-1 and TRBJ2-1; TRBD2 matches 10 bases. The CDR3 consists of 15 residues. The germline V gene encodes CDR1 SGHRS and CDR2 YFSETQ. V lost 3 bases to trimming and J lost 9 bases; unmatched junction nucleotides: 9. In DNA form, the CDR3 reads TGCGCCAGCAGCTCAACTACTAGCGGGGTCTTTGAGCAGTTCTTC. It codes for CASSSTTSGVFEQFF.

The chain carries TRBV5-6 and TRBJ1-5; TRBD1 matches at 8 bases. The CDR3 contains 13 residues. CDR1 is SGHDT and CDR2 is YYEEEE in the germline V gene. Trimming cost V 4 bases and J 6 bases; bases outside gene matches: 3. The CDR3: CASSLTGAQPQHF. The CDR3 nucleotides read TGTGCCAGCAGCCTGACAGGGGCTCAGCCCCAGCATTTT. Full variable domain (rest looked up from reference TRBV5-6 and TRBJ1-5): DAGVTQSPTHLIKTRGQQVTLRCSPKSGHDTVSWYQQALGQGPQFIFQYYEEEERQRGNFPDRFSGHQFPNYSSELNVNALLLGDSALYLCASSLTGAQPQHFGDGTRLSIL.

The genes are TRBV28 and TRBJ2-1; 8 bases line up with TRBD1. CDR3 size: 13 residues. The germline V gene has CDR1 MDHEN and CDR2 SYDVKM. The V segment lost 5 bases and the J segment 7 bases; nucleotides outside the gene matches: 4. The CDR3 loop reads CASSGTGRNEQFF. DNA for the CDR3: TGTGCCAGCAGTGGGACAGGACGGAATGAGCAGTTCTTC.

The chain combines TRBV3-1 (or the pseudogene TRBV3-2) with TRBJ1-6; maybe TRBD1 (6 bases). The CDR3 is 16 residues long. Germline-derived CDR1 and CDR2 are LGHDT and YNNKEL (reference sequence). The V gene lost 3 bases and the J gene lost 9 bases, with 18 bases spanning the gap. Here the CDR3 reads CASSHGTGNNFSPLHF. In DNA form, the CDR3 reads TGTGCCAGCAGCCATGGCACAGGGAATAACTTTTCACCCCTCCACTTT.

This chain uses TRBV7-2 with TRBJ2-1; 8 bases match TRBD2. J gave up 8 bases and V 2 bases, and 2 bases lay outside the gene matches. Germline lookup yields CDR1 SGHTA and CDR2 FQGNSA. The CDR3 runs to 13 residues. The CDR3 loop reads CASSLRRGDEQFF. Written as DNA, the CDR3 is TGTGCCAGCAGCTTAAGGCGGGGGGATGAGCAGTTCTTC.

The chain carries TRBV6-5 and TRBJ2-7; 10 nucleotides match TRBD1. Germline CDR1 reads MNHEY; CDR2 reads SVGAGI. J lost 0 bases, V lost 5 bases, and 4 bases had no gene match. The CDR3 consists of 15 residues. CDR3 DNA: TGTGCCAGCAGTACCCGGACAGGGGGCTCCTACGAGCAGTACTTC. It encodes CASSTRTGGSYEQYF.

This CDR3 is CAWGQGSGELFF. For the CDR3, the DNA is TGTGCCTGGGGACAGGGTTCCGGGGAGCTGTTTTTT. The chain employs TRBV30 and TRBJ2-2; 8 nucleotides agree with TRBD1. Germline CDR1 is GTSNPN and CDR2 is SVGIG (reference sequence). The CDR3 has 12 amino acids. Germline trimming cut 5 bases from V and 6 bases from J; bases unmatched to any gene: 2.

This clone came up once. The chain joins TRBV6-5 to TRBJ1-5; D might be TRBD1 (5 bases). Germline V gives CDR1 MNHEY, CDR2 SVGAGI. The CDR3 is made up of 16 amino acids. Trimming shortened V by 6 bases and J by 2 bases, and 17 bases separated the two germline ends. CDR3 region: CASRYAGTTGNQPQHF. CDR3 coding DNA: TGTGCCAGCAGATACGCCGGGACTACGGGCAATCAGCCCCAGCATTTT.